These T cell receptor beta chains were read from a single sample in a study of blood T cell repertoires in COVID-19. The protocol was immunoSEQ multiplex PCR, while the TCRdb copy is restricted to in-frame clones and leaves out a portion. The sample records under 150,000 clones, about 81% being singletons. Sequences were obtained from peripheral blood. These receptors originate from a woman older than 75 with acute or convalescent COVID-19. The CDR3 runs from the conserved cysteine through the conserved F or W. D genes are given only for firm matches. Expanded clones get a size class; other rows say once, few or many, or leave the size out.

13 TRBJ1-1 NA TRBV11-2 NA CASRYRGNTEAFF TGTGCCAGCAGATATAGAGGGAACACTGAAGCTTTCTTT
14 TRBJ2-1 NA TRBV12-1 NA CASSWGTDNNEQFF TGTGCCAGCAGCTGGGGGACAGATAACAATGAGCAGTTCTTC
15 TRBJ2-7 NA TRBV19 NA CASSIRTGTTYEQYF TGTGCCAGTAGTATAAGGACAGGGACTACCTACGAGCAGTACTTC
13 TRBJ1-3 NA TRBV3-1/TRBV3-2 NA CASSQGRGDTIYF TGTGCCAGCAGCCAAGGTAGAGGAGACACCATATATTTT
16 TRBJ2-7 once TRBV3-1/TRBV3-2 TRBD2 CASSQAGAGGAYEQYF TGTGCCAGCAGCCAAGCCGGAGCGGGAGGGGCCTACGAGCAGTACTTC
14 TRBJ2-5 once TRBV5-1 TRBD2 CASSKTSGGETQYF TGCGCCAGCAGCAAGACTAGCGGCGGAGAGACCCAGTACTTC
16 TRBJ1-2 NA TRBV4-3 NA CASSQGPDRSNYGYTF TGCGCCAGCAGCCAAGGCCCAGACAGATCTAACTATGGCTACACCTTC
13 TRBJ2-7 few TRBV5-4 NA CASSFGSSYEQYF TGTGCCAGCAGCTTTGGCAGCTCCTACGAGCAGTACTTC
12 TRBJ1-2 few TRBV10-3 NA CAIPTGSHGYTF TGTGCCATCCCCACAGGGTCCCATGGCTACACCTTC
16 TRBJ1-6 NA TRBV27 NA CASSPPRGSYNSPLHF TGTGCCAGCAGTCCCCCCAGGGGATCCTATAATTCACCCCTCCACTTT
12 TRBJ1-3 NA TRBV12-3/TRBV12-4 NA CASSREGNTIYF TGTGCCAGCAGCCGGGAGGGAAACACCATATATTTT
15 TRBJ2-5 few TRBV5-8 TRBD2 CASSLQQGGVETQYF TGTGCCAGCAGCTTGCAGCAGGGAGGGGTGGAGACCCAGTACTTC
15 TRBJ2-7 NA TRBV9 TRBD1 CASSGGQDTSYEQYF TGTGCCAGCAGCGGAGGACAGGACACCTCTTACGAGCAGTACTTC
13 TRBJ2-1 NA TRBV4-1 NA CASSLGLGGEQFF TGCGCCAGCAGCCTTGGACTAGGGGGGGAGCAGTTCTTC
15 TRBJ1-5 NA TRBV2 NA CASSVRRDSNQPQHF TGTGCCAGCAGCGTGAGGAGGGATAGCAATCAGCCCCAGCATTTT
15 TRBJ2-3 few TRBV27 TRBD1 CASSLTGISTDTQYF TGTGCCAGCAGTCTGACAGGGATTAGCACAGATACGCAGTATTTT
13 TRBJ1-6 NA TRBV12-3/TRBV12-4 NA CASSLLRDSPLHF TGTGCCAGCAGTCTTCTAAGAGATTCACCCCTCCACTTT
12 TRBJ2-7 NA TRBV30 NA CAWSASGVEQYF TGTGCCTGGAGCGCGTCCGGGGTTGAGCAGTACTTC
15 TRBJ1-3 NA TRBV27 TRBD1 CASSLTGAFGNTIYF TGTGCCAGCAGTTTGACAGGGGCCTTCGGAAACACCATATATTTT
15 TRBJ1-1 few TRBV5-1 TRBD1 CASSLGGQGFAEAFF TGCGCCAGCAGCTTGGGGGGACAGGGGTTCGCTGAAGCTTTCTTT
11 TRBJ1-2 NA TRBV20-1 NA CSATRDYGYTF TGCAGTGCTACCCGAGACTATGGCTACACCTTC
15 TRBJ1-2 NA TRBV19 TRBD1 CASKKTDRGGYGYTF TGTGCCAGTAAAAAAACCGACAGGGGTGGATATGGCTACACCTTC
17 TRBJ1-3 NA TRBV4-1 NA CASSPQRTASSGNTIYF TGCGCCAGCAGCCCCCAAAGGACAGCCTCCTCTGGAAACACCATATATTTT
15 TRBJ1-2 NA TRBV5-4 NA CASSFGQIANYGYTF TGTGCCAGCAGCTTCGGACAGATTGCTAACTATGGCTACACCTTC
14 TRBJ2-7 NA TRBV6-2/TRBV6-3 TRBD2 CASSYLGGSYEQYF TGTGCCAGCAGTTACCTCGGCGGGAGCTACGAGCAGTACTTC
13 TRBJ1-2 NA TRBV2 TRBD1 CASSVRGLEGYTF TGTGCCAGCAGTGTTAGGGGGCTAGAAGGCTACACCTTC
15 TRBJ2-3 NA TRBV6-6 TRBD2 CASRSGVGSTDTQYF TGTGCCAGCCGGAGCGGGGTCGGTAGCACAGATACGCAGTATTTT
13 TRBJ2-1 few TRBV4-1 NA CASSQDSGYEQFF TGCGCCAGCAGCCAAGATAGCGGATATGAGCAGTTCTTC
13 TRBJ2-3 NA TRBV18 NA CASSPPTWDTQYF TGTGCCAGCTCACCCCCAACTTGGGATACGCAGTATTTT
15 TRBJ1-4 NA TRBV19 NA CASSRGSSTDEKLFF TGTGCCAGTAGCCGGGGGAGCTCGACGGATGAAAAACTGTTTTTT
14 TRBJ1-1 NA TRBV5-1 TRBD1 CASSQDRGLGEAFF TGCGCCAGCAGCCAGGACAGGGGGCTAGGTGAAGCTTTCTTT
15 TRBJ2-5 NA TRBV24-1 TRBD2 CATSERTSGGETQYF TGTGCCACCAGTGAGAGAACTAGCGGGGGAGAGACCCAGTACTTC
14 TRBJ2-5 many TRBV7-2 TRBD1 CASSLVGGVETQYF TGTGCCAGCAGCTTAGTAGGGGGCGTTGAGACCCAGTACTTC
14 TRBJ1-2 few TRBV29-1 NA CSVEPGRGSYGYTF TGCAGCGTTGAACCGGGTCGGGGGTCCTATGGCTACACCTTC
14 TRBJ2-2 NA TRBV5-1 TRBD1 CASSDRGLDGELFF TGCGCCAGCAGCGACAGGGGGCTGGACGGGGAGCTGTTTTTT
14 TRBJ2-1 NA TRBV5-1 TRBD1 CASSSTGTYNEQFF TGCGCCAGCTCATCGACAGGGACGTACAATGAGCAGTTCTTC
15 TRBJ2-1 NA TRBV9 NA CASSPGGLVGNEQFF TGTGCCAGCAGCCCCGGGGGTCTTGTGGGCAATGAGCAGTTCTTC
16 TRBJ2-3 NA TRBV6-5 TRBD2 CASSYGTSGRYGTQYF TGTGCCAGCAGTTACGGGACTAGCGGGAGGTATGGTACGCAGTATTTT
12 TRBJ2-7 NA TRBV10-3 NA CAISDRLYEQYF TGTGCCATCAGTGACCGACTCTACGAGCAGTACTTC